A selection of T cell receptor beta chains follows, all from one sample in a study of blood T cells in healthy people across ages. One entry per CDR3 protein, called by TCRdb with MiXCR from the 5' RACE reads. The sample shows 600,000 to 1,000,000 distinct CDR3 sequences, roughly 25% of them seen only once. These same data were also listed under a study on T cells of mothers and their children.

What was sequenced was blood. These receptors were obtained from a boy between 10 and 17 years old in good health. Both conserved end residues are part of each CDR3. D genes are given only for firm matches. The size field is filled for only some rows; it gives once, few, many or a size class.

cdr3_nt: TGTGCCAGCAATCGGGGGGGAAGAGGGACAGATACGCAGTATTTT; cdr3_aa: CASNRGGRGTDTQYF; j_call: TRBJ2-3; clone_size: .; v_call: TRBV12-3/TRBV12-4; d_call: TRBD2
cdr3_nt: TGTGCCAGCAGTTTGTGGACAGGGGGAGAAAAACTGTTTTTT; cdr3_aa: CASSLWTGGEKLFF; j_call: TRBJ1-4; clone_size: .; v_call: TRBV27; d_call: TRBD1
cdr3_nt: TGCAGTGCTGAGAGGGGGACTCTGGATCAAGAGACCCAGTACTTC; cdr3_aa: CSAERGTLDQETQYF; j_call: TRBJ2-5; clone_size: many; v_call: TRBV20-1; d_call: .
cdr3_nt: TGTGCCAGCAGTGAAGCGCGAGGGTTAGCCAAAAACATTCAGTACTTC; cdr3_aa: CASSEARGLAKNIQYF; j_call: TRBJ2-4; clone_size: few; v_call: TRBV2; d_call: .
cdr3_nt: TGTGCCAGCTCACCCACATGGGGCAATGAGCAGTTCTTC; cdr3_aa: CASSPTWGNEQFF; j_call: TRBJ2-1; clone_size: many; v_call: TRBV18; d_call: .
cdr3_nt: TGTGCCAGCACCGAACCCCTGACAGGGGTAGATACGCAGTATTTT; cdr3_aa: CASTEPLTGVDTQYF; j_call: TRBJ2-3; clone_size: once; v_call: TRBV6-2/TRBV6-3; d_call: TRBD1
cdr3_nt: TGTGCCAGCAGCGTAGGTGATAGCTCCTACAATGAGCAGTTCTTC; cdr3_aa: CASSVGDSSYNEQFF; j_call: TRBJ2-1; clone_size: .; v_call: TRBV7-3; d_call: .
cdr3_nt: TGTGCCAGCAGCCACCTGGACAGGGGTTACTATGGCTACACCTTC; cdr3_aa: CASSHLDRGYYGYTF; j_call: TRBJ1-2; clone_size: .; v_call: TRBV4-2; d_call: TRBD1
cdr3_nt: TGTGCCAGCAGCTTTACAGGGTACACAGATACGCAGTATTTT; cdr3_aa: CASSFTGYTDTQYF; j_call: TRBJ2-3; clone_size: few; v_call: TRBV7-9; d_call: .
cdr3_nt: TGCAGCGTCCGGGACATGTATGGCTACACCTTC; cdr3_aa: CSVRDMYGYTF; j_call: TRBJ1-2; clone_size: few; v_call: TRBV29-1; d_call: .
cdr3_nt: TGTGCCAGCAGCCAAAGCGGCACAGGGTATAGCAATCAGCCCCAGCATTTT; cdr3_aa: CASSQSGTGYSNQPQHF; j_call: TRBJ1-5; clone_size: .; v_call: TRBV3-1; d_call: .
cdr3_nt: TGTGCCAGCAGCCCACAGGGGGCGCAGGATGGCTACACCTTC; cdr3_aa: CASSPQGAQDGYTF; j_call: TRBJ1-2; clone_size: few; v_call: TRBV7-6; d_call: TRBD1
cdr3_nt: TGCAGCGTCCCGGGACAGGGTTTGGATGAGCAGTTCTTC; cdr3_aa: CSVPGQGLDEQFF; j_call: TRBJ2-1; clone_size: .; v_call: TRBV29-1; d_call: TRBD1
cdr3_nt: TGTGCCAGCAGTGACCGACTAGCGGGCCTAGCTGATACGCAGTATTTT; cdr3_aa: CASSDRLAGLADTQYF; j_call: TRBJ2-3; clone_size: .; v_call: TRBV6-1; d_call: TRBD2
cdr3_nt: TGTGCCAGCTCACCGATAACCGGGACAGGGGATTCTGGAAACACCATATATTTT; cdr3_aa: CASSPITGTGDSGNTIYF; j_call: TRBJ1-3; clone_size: .; v_call: TRBV18; d_call: TRBD1
cdr3_nt: TGTGCCAGCAGTTTAGCCTGGGACCCGTACCAAGAGACCCAGTACTTC; cdr3_aa: CASSLAWDPYQETQYF; j_call: TRBJ2-5; clone_size: few; v_call: TRBV12-3/TRBV12-4; d_call: .
cdr3_nt: TGTGCCAGCAGCAAGTGGGGACAGAATCAGCCCCAGCATTTT; cdr3_aa: CASSKWGQNQPQHF; j_call: TRBJ1-5; clone_size: .; v_call: TRBV6-2/TRBV6-3; d_call: TRBD1
cdr3_nt: TGTGCCAGCAGCCAAGAAGCTAGCGGAACTCTGGGCACCGGGGAGCTGTTTTTT; cdr3_aa: CASSQEASGTLGTGELFF; j_call: TRBJ2-2; clone_size: few; v_call: TRBV4-2; d_call: TRBD2
cdr3_nt: TGTGCCATCCTGCTGAACACTGAAGCTTTCTTT; cdr3_aa: CAILLNTEAFF; j_call: TRBJ1-1; clone_size: few; v_call: TRBV11-2; d_call: .
cdr3_nt: TGTGCCAGCTCTCGGGTTAACTATGGCTACACCTTC; cdr3_aa: CASSRVNYGYTF; j_call: TRBJ1-2; clone_size: few; v_call: TRBV2; d_call: .
cdr3_nt: TGTGCCAGCAGTTACTCTAAGATAAGGCAGGACTATGGCTACACCTTC; cdr3_aa: CASSYSKIRQDYGYTF; j_call: TRBJ1-2; clone_size: few; v_call: TRBV6-5; d_call: .
cdr3_nt: TGTGCCAGCACACTCCCGAGGGGGGGGCCCTATGAAAAACTGTTTTTT; cdr3_aa: CASTLPRGGPYEKLFF; j_call: TRBJ1-4; clone_size: .; v_call: TRBV6-9; d_call: .